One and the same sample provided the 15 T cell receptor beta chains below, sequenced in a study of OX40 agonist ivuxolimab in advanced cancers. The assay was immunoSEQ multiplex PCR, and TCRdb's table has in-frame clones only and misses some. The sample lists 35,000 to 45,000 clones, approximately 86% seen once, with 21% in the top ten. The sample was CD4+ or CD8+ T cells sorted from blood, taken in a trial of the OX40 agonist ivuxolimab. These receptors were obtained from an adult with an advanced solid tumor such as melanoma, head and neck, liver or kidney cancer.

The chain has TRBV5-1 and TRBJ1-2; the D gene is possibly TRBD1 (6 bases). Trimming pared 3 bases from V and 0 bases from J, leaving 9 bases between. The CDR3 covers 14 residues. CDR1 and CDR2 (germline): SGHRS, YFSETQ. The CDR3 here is CASSWTATNYGYTF. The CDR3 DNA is TGCGCCAGCAGCTGGACAGCTACTAACTATGGCTACACCTTC.

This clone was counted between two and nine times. The CDR3 spells CAISESRQGEVPSTDTQYF. The CDR3 DNA follows: TGTGCCATCAGTGAGTCGCGGCAGGGGGAGGTCCCTAGCACAGATACGCAGTATTTT. The V call is TRBV10-3, the J call TRBJ2-3; TRBD1 is a possible D gene (7 bases). Trimming cost V 0 bases and J 0 bases, with 19 bases left between them. Germline CDR1 and CDR2: ENHRY and SYGVKD. The CDR3 spans 19 residues.

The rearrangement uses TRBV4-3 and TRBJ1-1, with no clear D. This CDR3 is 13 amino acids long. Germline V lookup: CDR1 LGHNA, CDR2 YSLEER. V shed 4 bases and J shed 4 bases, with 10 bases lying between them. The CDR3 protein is CASSPRERTEAFF. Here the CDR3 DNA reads TGCGCCAGCAGCCCCCGGGAACGCACTGAAGCTTTCTTT.

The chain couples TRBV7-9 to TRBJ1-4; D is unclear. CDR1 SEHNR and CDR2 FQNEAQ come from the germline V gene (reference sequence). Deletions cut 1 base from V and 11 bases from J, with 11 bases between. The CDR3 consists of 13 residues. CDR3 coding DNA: TGTGCCAGCAGCTTAGATTTATCCCCGAAACTGTTTTTT. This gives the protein CASSLDLSPKLFF.

The CDR3 nucleotides read TGTGCCAGCAACGCGGCGAATCAGCCCCAGCATTTT. Translated: CASNAANQPQHF. The chain couples TRBV11-1 to TRBJ1-5, with unresolved D. V shed 7 bases and J shed 4 bases, with 8 bases lying between them. The CDR3 is 12 amino acids. The germline CDR1 and CDR2 sequences are SGHAT and FQDESV (reference sequence).

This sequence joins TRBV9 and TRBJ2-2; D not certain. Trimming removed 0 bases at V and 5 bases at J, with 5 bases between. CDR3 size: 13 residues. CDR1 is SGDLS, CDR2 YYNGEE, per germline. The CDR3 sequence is CASSVDGTGELFF. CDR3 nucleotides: TGTGCCAGCAGCGTAGACGGAACCGGGGAGCTGTTTTTT.

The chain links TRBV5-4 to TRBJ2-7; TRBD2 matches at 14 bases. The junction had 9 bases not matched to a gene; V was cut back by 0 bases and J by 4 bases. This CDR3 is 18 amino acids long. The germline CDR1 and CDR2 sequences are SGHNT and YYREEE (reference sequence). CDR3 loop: CASSLDKWTSGGPYEQYV. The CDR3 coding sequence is TGTGCCAGCAGCTTGGACAAGTGGACTAGCGGGGGGCCGTACGAGCAGTACGTC.

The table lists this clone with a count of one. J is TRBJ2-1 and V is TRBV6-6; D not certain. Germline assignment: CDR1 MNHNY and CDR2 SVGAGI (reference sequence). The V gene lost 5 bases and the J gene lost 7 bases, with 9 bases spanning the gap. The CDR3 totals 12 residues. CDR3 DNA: TGTGCCAGCAGTGCTCTTCGTAATGAGCAGTTCTTC. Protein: CASSALRNEQFF.

The CDR3 loop is CASSYSISNEQFF. CDR3 sequence (DNA): TGTGCCAGCAGTTACTCAATATCCAATGAGCAGTTCTTC. J is TRBJ2-1 and V is TRBV6-6; D uncertain. CDR1 and CDR2 (germline): MNHNY, SVGAGI (reference sequence). Trimming removed 0 bases from V and 6 bases from J, with 6 bases in between. This CDR3 contains 13 residues.

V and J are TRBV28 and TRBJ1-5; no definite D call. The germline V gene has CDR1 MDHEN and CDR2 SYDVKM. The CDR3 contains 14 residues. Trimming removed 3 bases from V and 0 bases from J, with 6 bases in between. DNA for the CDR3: TGTGCCAGCAGTTTGGGAGATAGCAATCAGCCCCAGCATTTT. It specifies CASSLGDSNQPQHF.

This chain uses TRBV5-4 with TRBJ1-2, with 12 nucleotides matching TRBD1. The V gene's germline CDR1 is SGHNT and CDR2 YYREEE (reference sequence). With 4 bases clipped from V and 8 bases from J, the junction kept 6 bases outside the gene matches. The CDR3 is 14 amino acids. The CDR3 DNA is TGTGCCAGCAGCGAGGGACAGGGGGCAGGGGGCTACACCTTC. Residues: CASSEGQGAGGYTF.

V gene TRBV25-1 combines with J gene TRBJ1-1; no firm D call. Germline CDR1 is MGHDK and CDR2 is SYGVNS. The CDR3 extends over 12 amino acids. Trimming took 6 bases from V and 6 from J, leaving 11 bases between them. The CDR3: CASSPYGAEAFF. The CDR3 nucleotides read TGTGCCAGCAGCCCATATGGTGCTGAAGCTTTCTTT.

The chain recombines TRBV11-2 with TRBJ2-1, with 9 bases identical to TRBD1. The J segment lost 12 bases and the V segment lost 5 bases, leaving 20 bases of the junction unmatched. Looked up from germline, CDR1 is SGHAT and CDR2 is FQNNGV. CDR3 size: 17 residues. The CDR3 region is CASSPGRGTGKGSRQFF. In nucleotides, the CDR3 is TGTGCCAGCAGCCCCGGGCGGGGGACAGGGAAAGGGAGTCGGCAGTTCTTC.

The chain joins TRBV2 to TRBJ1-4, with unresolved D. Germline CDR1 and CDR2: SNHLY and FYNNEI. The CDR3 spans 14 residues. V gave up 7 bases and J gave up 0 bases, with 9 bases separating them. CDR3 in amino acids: CASTPQATNEKLFF. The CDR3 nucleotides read TGTGCCAGCACCCCGCAGGCAACTAATGAAAAACTGTTTTTT.

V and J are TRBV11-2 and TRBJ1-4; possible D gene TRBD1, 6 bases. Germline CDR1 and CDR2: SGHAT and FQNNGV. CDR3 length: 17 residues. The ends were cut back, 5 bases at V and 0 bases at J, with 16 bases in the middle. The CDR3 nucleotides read TGTGCCAGCAGCCGGGGGGCAGGACTAGCAACTAATGAAAAACTGTTTTTT. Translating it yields CASSRGAGLATNEKLFF.